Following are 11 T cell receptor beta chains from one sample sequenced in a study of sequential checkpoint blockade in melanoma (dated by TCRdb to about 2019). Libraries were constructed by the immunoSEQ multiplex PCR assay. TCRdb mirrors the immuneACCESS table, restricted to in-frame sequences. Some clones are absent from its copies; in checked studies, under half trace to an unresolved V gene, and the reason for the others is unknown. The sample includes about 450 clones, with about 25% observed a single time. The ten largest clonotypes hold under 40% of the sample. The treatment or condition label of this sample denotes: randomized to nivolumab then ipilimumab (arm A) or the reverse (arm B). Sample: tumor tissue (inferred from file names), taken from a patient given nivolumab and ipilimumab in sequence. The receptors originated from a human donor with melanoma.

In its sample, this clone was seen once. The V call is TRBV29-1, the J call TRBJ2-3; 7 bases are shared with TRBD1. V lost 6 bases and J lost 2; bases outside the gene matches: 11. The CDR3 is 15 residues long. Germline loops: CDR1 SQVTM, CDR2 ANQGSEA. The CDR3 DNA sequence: TGCAGCGTCCTAAAAGGGGGCCAGTACACAGATACGCAGTATTTT. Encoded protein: CSVLKGGQYTDTQYF.

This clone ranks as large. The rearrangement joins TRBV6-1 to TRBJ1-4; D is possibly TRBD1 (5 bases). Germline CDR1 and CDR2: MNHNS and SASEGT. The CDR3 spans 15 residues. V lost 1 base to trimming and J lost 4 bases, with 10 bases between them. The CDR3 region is CASSEERGVNEKLFF. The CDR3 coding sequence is TGTGCCAGCAGTGAAGAGAGGGGTGTTAATGAAAAACTGTTTTTT.

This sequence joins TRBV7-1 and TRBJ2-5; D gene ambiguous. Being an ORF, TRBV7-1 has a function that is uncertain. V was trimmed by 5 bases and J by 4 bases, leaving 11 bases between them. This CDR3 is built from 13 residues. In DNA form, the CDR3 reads TGTGCCAGCAGCCAGGACCCTGGAGAGACCCAGTACTTC. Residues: CASSQDPGETQYF.

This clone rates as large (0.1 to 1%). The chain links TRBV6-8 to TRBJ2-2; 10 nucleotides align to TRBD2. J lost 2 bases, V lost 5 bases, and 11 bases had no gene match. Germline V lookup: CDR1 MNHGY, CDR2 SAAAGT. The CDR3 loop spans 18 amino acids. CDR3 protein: CASSLQETSGANTGELFF. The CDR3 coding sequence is TGTGCCAGCAGTCTACAGGAAACTAGCGGGGCAAACACCGGGGAGCTGTTTTTT.

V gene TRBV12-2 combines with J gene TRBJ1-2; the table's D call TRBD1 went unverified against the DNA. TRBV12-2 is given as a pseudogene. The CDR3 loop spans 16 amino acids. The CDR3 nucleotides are TGTGCAAGTCGCTTAGGCCCCCGGGACATATACTATGGCTACACCTTC. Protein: CASRLGPRDIYYGYTF.

The CDR3 region has the DNA TGTGCCAGTAGTATAGGACAGGGGAACTATGGCTACACCTTC. It encodes CASSIGQGNYGYTF. This chain joins TRBV19 and TRBJ1-2, with 8 bases that match TRBD1. The V and J ends lost 1 base and 2 bases, in that order; junction bases with no gene match: 0. Germline V gene data show CDR1 as LNHDA and CDR2 as SQIVND (reference sequence). CDR3 length equals 14 residues.

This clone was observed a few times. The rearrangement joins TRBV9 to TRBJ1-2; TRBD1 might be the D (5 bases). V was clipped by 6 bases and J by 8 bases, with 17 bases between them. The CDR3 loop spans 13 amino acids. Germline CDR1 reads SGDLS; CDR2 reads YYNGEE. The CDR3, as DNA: TGTGCCAGCAAAGGAGGGGCAGGGCGAGGCTACACCTTC. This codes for CASKGGAGRGYTF.

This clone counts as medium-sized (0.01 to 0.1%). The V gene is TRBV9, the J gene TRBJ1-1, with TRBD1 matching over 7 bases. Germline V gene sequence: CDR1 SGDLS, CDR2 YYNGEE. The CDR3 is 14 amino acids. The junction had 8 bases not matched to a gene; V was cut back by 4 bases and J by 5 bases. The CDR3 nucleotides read TGTGCCAGCAGCTTCAGACAGGGCGGAACTGAAGCTTTCTTT. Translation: CASSFRQGGTEAFF.

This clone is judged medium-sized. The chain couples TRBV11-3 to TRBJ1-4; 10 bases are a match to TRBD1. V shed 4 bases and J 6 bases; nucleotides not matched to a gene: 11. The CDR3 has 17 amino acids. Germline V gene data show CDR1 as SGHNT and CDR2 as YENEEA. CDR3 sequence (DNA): TGTGCCAGCAGCTCACACAGCATCGGGACAGGGGATGAAAAACTGTTTTTT. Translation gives CASSSHSIGTGDEKLFF.

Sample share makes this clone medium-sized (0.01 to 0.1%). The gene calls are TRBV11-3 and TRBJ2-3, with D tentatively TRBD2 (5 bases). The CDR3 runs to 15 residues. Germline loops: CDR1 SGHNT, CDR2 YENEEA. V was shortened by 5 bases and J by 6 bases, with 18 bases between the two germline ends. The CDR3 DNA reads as TGTGCCAGCAGCGAAGGGAGTACGTTAGAGGATACGCAGTATTTT. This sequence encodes CASSEGSTLEDTQYF.

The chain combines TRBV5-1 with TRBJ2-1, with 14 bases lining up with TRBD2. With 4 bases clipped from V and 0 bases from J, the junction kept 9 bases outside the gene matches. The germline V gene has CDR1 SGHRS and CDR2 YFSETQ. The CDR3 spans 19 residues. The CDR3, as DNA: TGCGCCAGCAGCCCCACCGGGACTAGCGGGGGCAGCTCCTACAATGAGCAGTTCTTC. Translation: CASSPTGTSGGSSYNEQFF.